This T cell receptor (beta chain) was captured in a study of CD8 T cells in ankylosing spondylitis. Study-wide findings and caveats: Reportedly, disease-linked clones are significantly enriched in ankylosing spondylitis patients' matched synovial fluid.

This clonotype was seen a handful of times. As yet, its antigen is unknown. 5'-RACE, quantitative and with molecular barcodes, yielded the TCR beta libraries. MiXCR, applied by TCRdb to the 5' RACE reads, yields one record per CDR3 protein. The sample records around 150,000 distinct CDR3 sequences, about a sixth being singletons. This clonotype was sampled from a male donor with ankylosing spondylitis or in good health (not recorded which). The specimen sequenced was blood, either unsorted or a sorted T cell fraction (not recorded which).

Here the CDR3 DNA reads TGTGCCAGCAGCTTTCAGCTTAATTCACCCCTCCACTTT. Translated, it gives CASSFQLNSPLHF. The chain recombines TRBV7-2 with TRBJ1-6; D call uncertain. CDR3 length equals 13 residues. The V gene's germline CDR1 is SGHTA and CDR2 FQGNSA. The V end was cut by 3 bases, the J end by 6 bases, with 6 bases between.